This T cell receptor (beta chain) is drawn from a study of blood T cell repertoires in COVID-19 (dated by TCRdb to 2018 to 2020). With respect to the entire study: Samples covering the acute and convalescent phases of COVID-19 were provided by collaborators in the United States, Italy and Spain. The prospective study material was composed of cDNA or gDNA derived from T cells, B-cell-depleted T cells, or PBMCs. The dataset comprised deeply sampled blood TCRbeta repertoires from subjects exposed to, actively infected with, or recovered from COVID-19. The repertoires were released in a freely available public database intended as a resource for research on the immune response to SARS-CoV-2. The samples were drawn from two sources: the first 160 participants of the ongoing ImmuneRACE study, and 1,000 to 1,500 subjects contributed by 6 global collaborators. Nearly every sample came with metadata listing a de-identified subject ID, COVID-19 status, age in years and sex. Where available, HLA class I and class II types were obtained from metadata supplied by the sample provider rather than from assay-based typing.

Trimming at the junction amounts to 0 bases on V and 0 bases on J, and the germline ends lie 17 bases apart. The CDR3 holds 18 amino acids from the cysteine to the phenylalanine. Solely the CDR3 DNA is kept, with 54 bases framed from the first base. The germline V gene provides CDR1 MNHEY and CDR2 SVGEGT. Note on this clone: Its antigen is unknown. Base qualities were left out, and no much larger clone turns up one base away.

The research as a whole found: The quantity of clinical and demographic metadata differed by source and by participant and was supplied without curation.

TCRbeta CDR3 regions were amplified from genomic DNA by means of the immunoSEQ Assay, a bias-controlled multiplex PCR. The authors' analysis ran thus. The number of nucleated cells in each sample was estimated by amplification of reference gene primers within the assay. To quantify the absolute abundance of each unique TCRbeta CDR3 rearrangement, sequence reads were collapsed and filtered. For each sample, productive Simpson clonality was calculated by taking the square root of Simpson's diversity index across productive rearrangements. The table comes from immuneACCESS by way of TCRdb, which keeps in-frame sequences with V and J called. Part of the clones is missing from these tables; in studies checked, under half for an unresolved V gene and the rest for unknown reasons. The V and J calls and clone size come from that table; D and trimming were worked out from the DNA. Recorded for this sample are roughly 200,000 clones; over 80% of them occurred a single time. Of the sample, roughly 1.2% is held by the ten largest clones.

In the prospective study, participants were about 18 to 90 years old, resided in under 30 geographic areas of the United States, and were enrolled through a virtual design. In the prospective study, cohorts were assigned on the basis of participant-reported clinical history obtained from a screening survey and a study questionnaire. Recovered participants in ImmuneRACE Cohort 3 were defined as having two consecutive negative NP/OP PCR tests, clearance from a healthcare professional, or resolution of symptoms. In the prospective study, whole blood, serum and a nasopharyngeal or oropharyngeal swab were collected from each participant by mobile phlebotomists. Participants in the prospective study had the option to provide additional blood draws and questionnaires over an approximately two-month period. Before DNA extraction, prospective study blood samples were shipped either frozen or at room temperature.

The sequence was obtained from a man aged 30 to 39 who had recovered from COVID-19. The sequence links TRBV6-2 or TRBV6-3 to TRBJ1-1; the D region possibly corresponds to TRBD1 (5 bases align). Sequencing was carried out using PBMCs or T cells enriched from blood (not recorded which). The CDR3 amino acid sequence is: CASSYSRQFDALNTEAFF. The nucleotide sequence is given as TGTGCCAGCAGTTACTCGAGACAGTTCGATGCTTTGAACACTGAAGCTTTCTTT.